These 21 T cell receptor beta chains share one sample of origin, sequenced in a study of T cell responses to AZD1222 COVID-19 vaccine. TCRdb's copy holds only in-frame clones and misses some; the assay was immunoSEQ multiplex PCR. Altogether about 170,000 clones are present, approximately 90% being singletons, with the ten largest covering roughly 1.1%. Sequencing was performed on peripheral blood, taken 28 days after the second AZD1222 dose. Receptor source: an adult who received the AZD1222 COVID-19 vaccine.

In this sample, this clone turned up a few times. This chain connects TRBV5-1 to TRBJ1-1; D is undetermined. Trimming shortened V by 6 bases and J by 5 bases, and 8 bases separated the two germline ends. CDR1 and CDR2 (germline): SGHRS, YFSETQ. The CDR3 runs 11 residues. Here the CDR3 reads CASKRETEAFF. In DNA form, the CDR3 reads TGCGCCAGCAAGAGGGAGACTGAAGCTTTCTTT.

This chain joins TRBV2 and TRBJ2-3; TRBD2 is a possible D gene (6 bases). The CDR3 totals 14 residues. Per germline, CDR1 SNHLY and CDR2 FYNNEI. V shed 4 bases and J shed 4 bases, with 12 bases lying between them. CDR3 coding DNA: TGTGCCAGCAGTGGGAGACTAGTATCAGATACGCAGTATTTT. It specifies CASSGRLVSDTQYF.

The rearrangement joins TRBV7-9 to TRBJ1-2; D not certain. CDR1 is SEHNR, CDR2 FQNEAQ, per germline (reference sequence). This CDR3 region has 14 residues. With 7 bases removed from V and 8 bases from J, the gap between germline ends came to 20 bases. The CDR3 region is CASTTEVRSEGYTF. CDR3 nucleotides: TGTGCCAGCACCACTGAAGTAAGGTCGGAAGGCTACACCTTC.

The chain recombines TRBV5-4 with TRBJ1-6; TRBD1 might be the D (6 bases). From germline, CDR1 is SGHNT and CDR2 YYREEE (reference sequence). Trimming stripped 4 bases from V and 8 bases from J, with 19 bases between. The length of the CDR3 is 16 residues. CDR3: CASSPQGPRQDSPLHF. The CDR3 nucleotides are TGTGCCAGCAGCCCCCAAGGACCCCGACAGGATTCACCCCTCCACTTT.

V and J are TRBV6-6 and TRBJ2-2; the match to TRBD1 covers 7 bases. The J segment lost 6 bases and the V segment lost 5 bases, leaving 15 bases of the junction unmatched. The CDR3 covers 17 residues. Germline lookup yields CDR1 MNHNY and CDR2 SVGAGI (reference sequence). CDR3: CASSQPPTGLYPGELFF. CDR3 bases: TGTGCCAGCAGTCAACCTCCGACAGGGCTTTATCCCGGGGAGCTGTTTTTT.

This sequence joins TRBV4-1 and TRBJ2-3, with D possibly matching TRBD2 (6 bases). Germline V CDR1 and CDR2: MGHRA, YSYEKL. This CDR3 comprises 13 residues. With 3 bases removed from V and 6 bases from J, the gap between germline ends came to 10 bases. DNA for the CDR3: TGCGCCAGCAGCCACCGGGACTCTGATACGCAGTATTTT. Its translation: CASSHRDSDTQYF.

This clone came up a few times. Its ends do not fully match the called genes, so a read error is possible. The J gene is TRBJ1-1, the V gene TRBV2; 8 bases match TRBD1. Per the germline V gene, CDR1 is SNHLY and CDR2 is FYNNEI. CDR3 size: 15 residues. The CDR3 spells CASREDRTGRTEAFF. The CDR3 bases are TGTGCCAGCAGAGAAGACCGGACAGGGAGGACTGAAGCTTTCTTT.

This chain joins TRBV4-3 and TRBJ1-2; D is possibly TRBD1 (5 bases). V lost 0 bases and J 3 bases, leaving 11 bases between the germline ends. Germline V gives CDR1 LGHNA, CDR2 YSLEER. The CDR3 consists of 15 residues. The CDR3 DNA reads TGCGCCAGCAGCCAAGATCGTCGGGGCCACTATGGCTACACCTTC. Its protein is CASSQDRRGHYGYTF.

The chain couples TRBV27 to TRBJ2-7; no reliable D call. The CDR3 totals 13 residues. Germline values: CDR1 MNHEY, CDR2 SMNVEV (reference sequence). Trimming shortened V by 0 bases and J by 4 bases, and 7 bases separated the two germline ends. CDR3: CASSLSTSYEQYF. CDR3 sequence (DNA): TGTGCCAGCAGTTTATCGACTTCATACGAGCAGTACTTC.

The CDR3 DNA is TGTGCCAGCAGCTTACGGGGCTTCGGGGCGGGGGCCAAATACGAGCAGTACTTC. Amino acids: CASSLRGFGAGAKYEQYF. This chain joins TRBV11-2 and TRBJ2-7; tentative D call: TRBD2 (7 bases). The CDR3 has 18 residues. Trimming pared 2 bases from V and 4 bases from J, leaving 24 bases between. Germline CDR1 SGHAT, CDR2 FQNNGV.

The V gene is TRBV9, the J gene TRBJ1-5; possible D gene TRBD1, 6 bases. The V end lost 0 bases, the J end lost 3 bases, and 10 bases lay between the germline ends. The CDR3 covers 15 residues. Germline CDR1 is SGDLS and CDR2 is YYNGEE. CDR3 sequence: CASSVAGGPNQPQHF. In DNA form, the CDR3 reads TGTGCCAGCAGCGTAGCGGGGGGCCCCAATCAGCCCCAGCATTTT.

Notes on this clone: In the same sample, other DNA sequences code for this CDR3. The chain has TRBV7-8 and TRBJ2-3; either TRBD1 or TRBD2 may supply D (5 bases each). The CDR3 is 13 residues long. Germline CDR1 and CDR2: SGHVS and FQNEAQ. Deletions cut 3 bases from V and 1 base from J, with 5 bases between. In DNA form, the CDR3 reads TGTGCCAGCAGCTTGGGGGGCACAGATACGCAGTATTTT. Translating it yields CASSLGGTDTQYF.

This chain connects TRBV6-1 to TRBJ2-3, with 9 bases lining up with TRBD2. CDR3 size: 14 residues. Germline CDR1 reads MNHNS; CDR2 reads SASEGT. Trimming at V came to 3 bases and at J to 4 bases, leaving 2 bases not matched to a gene. The CDR3: CASSEGLAADTQYF. Here the CDR3 DNA reads TGTGCCAGCAGTGAGGGACTAGCAGCAGATACGCAGTATTTT.

J is TRBJ1-2 and V is TRBV7-2; D gene unclear. This CDR3 is built from 14 residues. Germline loops: CDR1 SGHTA, CDR2 FQGNSA. The V end lost 5 bases, the J end lost 7 bases, and 17 bases lay between the germline ends. This chain's CDR3 is CASSPTRGDFGYTF. The CDR3 DNA is TGTGCCAGCAGCCCTACGCGCGGGGATTTTGGCTACACCTTC.

This clone has a handful of counts. The CDR3 region has the DNA TGCGCCAGCAGTCGGGAGACAGATACGCAGTATTTT. This gives the protein CASSRETDTQYF. The V call is TRBV4-1, the J call TRBJ2-3; tentatively, D is TRBD2 (6 bases). The germline V and J ends were trimmed by 6 bases and 3 bases, with 7 bases remaining between them. Germline V gene sequence: CDR1 MGHRA, CDR2 YSYEKL. The CDR3 sequence is 12 residues long.

The V call is TRBV12-5, the J call TRBJ1-1; D is ambiguous. CDR1 and CDR2 from the germline V gene are LGHNT and FRNRAP. V lost 0 bases and J 10 bases, leaving 12 bases between the germline ends. The CDR3 loop spans 13 amino acids. CDR3: CASGLVEPAVAFF. The DNA of the CDR3 is TGTGCTAGTGGTTTGGTAGAGCCGGCAGTAGCTTTCTTT.

The genes are TRBV5-6 and TRBJ1-1, with D tentatively TRBD1 (6 bases). The V gene's germline CDR1 is SGHDT and CDR2 YYEEEE. V was cut by 2 bases and J by 7 bases, with 12 bases left in between. The CDR3 spans 13 residues. The CDR3 spells CASSFEGENEAFF. CDR3 nucleotides: TGTGCCAGCAGCTTTGAGGGGGAGAATGAAGCTTTCTTT.

V usage is TRBV10-3 and J usage is TRBJ2-7; D call uncertain. CDR3 size: 14 residues. V was cut by 2 bases and J by 3 bases, with 11 bases left in between. Germline V gene lookup returns CDR1 ENHRY and CDR2 SYGVKD. CDR3 region: CAISEVAVNYEQYF. In DNA form, the CDR3 reads TGTGCCATCAGTGAGGTGGCTGTTAACTACGAGCAGTACTTC.

The chain carries TRBV11-2 and TRBJ2-1; no reliable D call. Germline CDR1 is SGHAT and CDR2 is FQNNGV. Trimming shortened V by 0 bases and J by 8 bases, and 8 bases separated the two germline ends. The CDR3 runs to 13 residues. CDR3 DNA sequence: TGTGCCAGCAGCTTAGATCCCATTTATGAGCAGTTCTTC. This translates into CASSLDPIYEQFF.

The V call is TRBV3-1 (or the pseudogene TRBV3-2), the J call TRBJ2-7; D is uncertain. The CDR3 covers 13 residues. The germline V gene has CDR1 LGHDT and CDR2 YNNKEL (reference sequence). Trimming stripped 3 bases from V and 2 bases from J, with 8 bases between. In DNA, the CDR3 is TGTGCCAGCAGCCACCGGGCCCCCTACGAGCAGTACTTC. It specifies CASSHRAPYEQYF.

This sequence joins TRBV5-1 and TRBJ1-1; D is perhaps TRBD1 (5 bases). The germline gives CDR1 SGHRS, CDR2 YFSETQ. The CDR3 runs 16 residues. Trimming took 3 bases from V and 0 from J, leaving 15 bases between them. This CDR3 is CASSSPGRTMNTEAFF. As DNA, the CDR3 is TGCGCCAGCAGCTCACCGGGACGTACCATGAACACTGAAGCTTTCTTT. Variable domain in full (rest from reference TRBV5-1 and TRBJ1-1): KAGVTQTPRYLIKTRGQQVTLSCSPISGHRSVSWYQQTPGQGLQFLFEYFSETQRNKGNFPGRFSGRQFSNSRSEMNVSTLELGDSALYLCASSSPGRTMNTEAFFGQGTRLTVV.